This record concerns one T cell receptor beta chain sequence. Its antigen target is currently unknown. There are no base qualities to consult, and no much larger clone falls within one base. This sample is part of a study of blood T cell repertoires in COVID-19 (dated by TCRdb to 2020 to 2022). In the study overall: Collaborator samples came from the United States, Italy and Spain and covered acute and convalescent phases of COVID-19. The material from the prospective study consisted of cDNA or gDNA derived from T cells, B-cell-depleted T cells, or PBMCs. Subjects who had been exposed to COVID-19, were actively infected with it, or had recovered from it provided the deeply sampled blood TCRbeta repertoires that made up the dataset. The repertoires were made available in a free public database intended to serve as a resource for research on the immune response to SARS-CoV-2. Samples came from the ongoing ImmuneRACE study (first 160 participants) plus 1,254 subjects from 6 global collaborators. Nearly every sample came with metadata listing a de-identified subject ID, COVID-19 status, age in years and sex. Where HLA class I and class II types were available, the types were taken from metadata supplied by the sample provider, not from assay-based typing. Summary of the overall study and its limitations: Clinical and demographic metadata were provided uncurated, with the amount varying by source and participant.

Measured from the cysteine to the phenylalanine, the CDR3 is 13 residues long. The only DNA kept is the CDR3, 39 bases in frame from the first base. V and J are truncated by 5 bases and 6 bases respectively, leaving an intervening sequence of 13 bases. CDR1 SQVTM and CDR2 ANQGSEA are derived from the germline V gene. TCRbeta CDR3 regions were amplified from genomic DNA using the immunoSEQ Assay, a bias-controlled multiplex PCR. In the authors' own workflow: Within the assay, amplification of reference gene primers was used to estimate how many nucleated cells each sample contained. To quantify the absolute abundance of each unique TCRbeta CDR3 rearrangement, sequence reads were collapsed and filtered. For each sample, productive Simpson clonality was calculated as the square root of Simpson's diversity index across productive rearrangements. TCRdb limited this immuneACCESS table to in-frame rearrangements with V and J called. A share of clones is missing; checked studies link under half to unresolved V genes, and the rest is unexplained. From that table come the V and J calls and clone size; the DNA was used to work out D and trimming. This sample comprises 85,000 to 110,000 clones, nearly 90% of them detected only once. Clones ranked in the top ten supply around 3.3% of the sample.

Whole blood was collected in K2EDTA tubes by collaborating institutions according to the institutions' own protocols. For TCRbeta analysis, collaborator samples were shipped as frozen whole blood, as isolated PBMCs, or as DNA extracted from either sample type. The specimen sequenced was peripheral blood. The receptor's source is a man aged 50-60 years in a cohort sampled during active COVID-19. The sequence is built from TRBV29-1 and TRBJ2-2; a tentative D call is TRBD2 (6 bases match). CDR3 reads: CSVQLANAGELFF. The DNA sequence is given as TGCAGCGTTCAACTAGCTAACGCCGGGGAGCTGTTTTTT.